Sequencing of this TCR beta chain was carried out in a study of technical replicates of blood from a few donors. Only one count was recorded for this clone. The CDR3 runs 15 residues. V lost 2 bases and J lost 0; bases outside the gene matches: 4. Germline V CDR1 and CDR2: SGHRS, YFSETQ. Method: immunoSEQ multiplex PCR; TCRdb's copy keeps in-frame clones and lacks some. Among 64,000 or so clones listed, almost 98% were seen once. The source is a human donor in good health. The sequenced sample consisted of T cells isolated from PBMCs. This chain uses TRBV5-1 with TRBJ2-7; TRBD1 agrees at 8 bases. The CDR3 sequence: CASSFRDRSSYEQYF. The CDR3 nucleotides are TGCGCCAGCAGCTTTAGGGACAGGAGCTCCTACGAGCAGTACTTC.